Listed below are T cell receptor beta chains from one sample, sequenced in a study of blood T cell repertoires in COVID-19. Produced via immunoSEQ multiplex PCR; TCRdb's table is partial and in-frame only. Of approximately 82,000 clones in the sample, roughly 91% were seen once. Sequencing input: peripheral blood. The receptors stem from a man between 65 and 85 years old with active or convalescent COVID-19. Each CDR3 is given with its conserved first and last residue. The D gene is left open where the match is weak. Size values are once, few and many counts, or a class for expanded clones, and some rows have none.

-,17,-,TRBV6-1,TRBJ2-1,TGTGCCAGCAGTGAAACGCCGTGGGTCAGGCCTTACAATGAGCAGTTCTTC,CASSETPWVRPYNEQFF
TRBD2,14,-,TRBV3-1/TRBV3-2,TRBJ2-7,TGTGCCAGCAGCCCGACTAGCGAACCCTACGAGCAGTACTTC,CASSPTSEPYEQYF
-,21,-,TRBV21-1,TRBJ2-3,TGTGCCAGCATCGAAATGAGGGTTCTAGCGGGAGAAATGGGAAGCACAGATACGCAGTATTTT,CASIEMRVLAGEMGSTDTQYF
-,15,-,TRBV6-1,TRBJ2-7,TGTGCCAGCAGTGAATCGGCAGCTCCGGGGTACGAGCAGTACTTC,CASSESAAPGYEQYF
-,13,-,TRBV6-5,TRBJ1-5,TGTGCCAGCAGGGGGGGAGGAAATCAGCCCCAGCATTTT,CASRGGGNQPQHF
TRBD2,14,-,TRBV4-1,TRBJ2-2,TGCGCCAGCAGCCACCCACTAGCGAACGGGGAGCTGTTTTTT,CASSHPLANGELFF
-,15,-,TRBV6-4,TRBJ2-1,TGTGCCAGCAGGTTTGCTAGCTCCTCCTACAATGAGCAGTTCTTC,CASRFASSSYNEQFF
-,15,-,TRBV6-5,TRBJ2-3,TGTGCCAGCAGTTACCAGGGAATGTCGACAGATACGCAGTATTTT,CASSYQGMSTDTQYF
TRBD2,15,-,TRBV19,TRBJ2-5,TGTGCCAGTAGGGGACTAGCGGGAGACCAAGAGACCCAGTACTTC,CASRGLAGDQETQYF
-,15,once,TRBV28,TRBJ1-4,TGTGCCAGCAGTTTACATGGACAGACTCCGGAAAAACTGTTTTTT,CASSLHGQTPEKLFF
TRBD2,19,-,TRBV4-1,TRBJ2-1,TGCGCCAGCAGCCAAAAGGTTGGGCTAGCGGGAGGGCCTGTGGATGAGCAGTTCTTC,CASSQKVGLAGGPVDEQFF
TRBD1,15,few,TRBV7-9,TRBJ1-1,TGTGCCAGCAGCTCAAATACAGGGGGGAACACTGAAGCTTTCTTT,CASSSNTGGNTEAFF
-,13,-,TRBV5-1,TRBJ1-1,TGCGCCAGCAGCCCGCGGGGTAACACTGAAGCTTTCTTT,CASSPRGNTEAFF